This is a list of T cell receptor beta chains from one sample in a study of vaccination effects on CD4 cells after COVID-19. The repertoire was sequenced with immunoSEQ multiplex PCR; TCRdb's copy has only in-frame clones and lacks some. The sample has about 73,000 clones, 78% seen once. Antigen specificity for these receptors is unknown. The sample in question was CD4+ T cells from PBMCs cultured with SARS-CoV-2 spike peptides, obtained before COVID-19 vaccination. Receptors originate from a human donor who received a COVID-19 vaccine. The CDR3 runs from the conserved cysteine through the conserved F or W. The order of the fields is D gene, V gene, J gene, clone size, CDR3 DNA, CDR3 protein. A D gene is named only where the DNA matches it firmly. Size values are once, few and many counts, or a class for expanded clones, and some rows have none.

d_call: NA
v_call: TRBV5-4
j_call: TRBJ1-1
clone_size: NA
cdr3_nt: TGTGCCAGCAGCCCTGGTAACGTGAACACTGAAGCTTTCTTT
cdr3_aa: CASSPGNVNTEAFF

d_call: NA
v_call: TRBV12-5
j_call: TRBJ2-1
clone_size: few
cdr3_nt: TGTGCTAGTGGTTTAACAGACTACAATGAGCAGTTCTTC
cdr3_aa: CASGLTDYNEQFF

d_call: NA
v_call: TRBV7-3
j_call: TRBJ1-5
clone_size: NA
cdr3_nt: TGTGCCAGCAGCTTAAATCATAATCAGCCCCAGCATTTT
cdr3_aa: CASSLNHNQPQHF

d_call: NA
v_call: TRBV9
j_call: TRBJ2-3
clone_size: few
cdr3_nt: TGTGCCAGCAGCGTTGACAGCACAGATACGCAGTATTTT
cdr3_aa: CASSVDSTDTQYF

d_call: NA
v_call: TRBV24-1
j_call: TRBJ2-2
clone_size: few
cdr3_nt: TGTGCCACCAGTATTAGCACCGGGGAGCTGTTTTTT
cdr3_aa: CATSISTGELFF

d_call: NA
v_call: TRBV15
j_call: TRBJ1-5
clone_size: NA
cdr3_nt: TGTGCCACCAGCAGAAGACAGGCTAGCAATCAGCCCCAGCATTTT
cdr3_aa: CATSRRQASNQPQHF

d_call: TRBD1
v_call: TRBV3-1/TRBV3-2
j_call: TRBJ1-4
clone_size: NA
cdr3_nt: TGTGCCAGCAGGGGGACAGGGAGGGAAAAACTGTTTTTT
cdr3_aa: CASRGTGREKLFF

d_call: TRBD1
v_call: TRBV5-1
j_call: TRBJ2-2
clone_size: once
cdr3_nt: TGCGCCAGCAGCCTGAGCCCGGGACAGGGGAACGGCGGGGAGCTGTTTTTT
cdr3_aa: CASSLSPGQGNGGELFF

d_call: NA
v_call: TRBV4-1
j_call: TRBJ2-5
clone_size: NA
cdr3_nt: TGCGCCAGCAGCCACCCCGGGACAAAGGAGACCCAGTACTTC
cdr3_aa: CASSHPGTKETQYF

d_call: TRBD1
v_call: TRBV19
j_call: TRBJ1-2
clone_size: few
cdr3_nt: TGTGCCAGTAGTCCCTACGGGACAGCAGATGGCTACACCTTC
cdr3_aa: CASSPYGTADGYTF

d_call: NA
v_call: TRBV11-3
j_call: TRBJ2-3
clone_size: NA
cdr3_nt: TGTGCCAGCAGCTTAGTAGGCAGCACAGATACGCAGTATTTT
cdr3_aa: CASSLVGSTDTQYF

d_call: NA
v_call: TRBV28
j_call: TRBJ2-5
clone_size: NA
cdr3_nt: TGTGCCAGCAGTCTCGGGACGAGCGTCTCCCAAGAGACCCAGTACTTC
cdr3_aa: CASSLGTSVSQETQYF

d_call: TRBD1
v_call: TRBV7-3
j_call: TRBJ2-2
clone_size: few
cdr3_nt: TGTGCCAGCAGTCGGGGACAGGGAAGATCCACCGGGGAGCTGTTTTTT
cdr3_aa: CASSRGQGRSTGELFF

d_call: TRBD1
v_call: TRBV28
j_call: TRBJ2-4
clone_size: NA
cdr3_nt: TGTGCCAGCAGCCTGGGACAGGGGGGGGCCAAAAACATTCAGTACTTC
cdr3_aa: CASSLGQGGAKNIQYF

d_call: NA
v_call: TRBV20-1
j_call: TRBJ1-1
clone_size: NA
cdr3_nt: TGCAGGCCCGTCCCGGGCACTGAAGCTTTCTTT
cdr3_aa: CRPVPGTEAFF

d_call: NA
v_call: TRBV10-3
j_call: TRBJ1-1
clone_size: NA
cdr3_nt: TGTGCCATCAGTGGTGTAGGCAGCACTGAAGCTTTCTTT
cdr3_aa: CAISGVGSTEAFF

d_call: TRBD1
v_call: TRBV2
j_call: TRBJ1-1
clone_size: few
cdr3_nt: TGTGCCAGCAGGTCAGGGGGCCTGAACACTGAAGCTTTCTTT
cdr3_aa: CASRSGGLNTEAFF

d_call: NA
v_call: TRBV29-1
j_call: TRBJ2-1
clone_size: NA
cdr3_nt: TGCAGCGGGGTGGACGGCAATGAGCAGTTCTTC
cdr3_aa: CSGVDGNEQFF

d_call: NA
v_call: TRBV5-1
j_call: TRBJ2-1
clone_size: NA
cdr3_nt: TGCGCCAGCAGCTTGTCGACGGGGGGCAACTATGAGCAGTTCTTC
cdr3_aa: CASSLSTGGNYEQFF

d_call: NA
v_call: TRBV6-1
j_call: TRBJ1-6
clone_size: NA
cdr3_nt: TGTGCCAGCAGTGAAGCGTCGAGATCGCTGGGTTTTTCACCCCTCCACTTT
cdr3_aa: CASSEASRSLGFSPLHF

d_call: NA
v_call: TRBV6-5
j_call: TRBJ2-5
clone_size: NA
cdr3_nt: TGTGCCAGCAGTTCTTCCTTCCAAGAGACCCAGTACTTC
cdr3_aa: CASSSSFQETQYF

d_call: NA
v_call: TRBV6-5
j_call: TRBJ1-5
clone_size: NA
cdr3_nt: TGTGCCAGCAGTTACAGGGCATATAGCAATCAGCCCCAGCATTTT
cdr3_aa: CASSYRAYSNQPQHF

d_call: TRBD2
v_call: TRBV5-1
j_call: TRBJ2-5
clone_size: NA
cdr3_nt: TGCGCCAGCAGCGAGGGACTAGCGGGGGGCCAGGCCGGGGAGACCCAGTACTTC
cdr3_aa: CASSEGLAGGQAGETQYF

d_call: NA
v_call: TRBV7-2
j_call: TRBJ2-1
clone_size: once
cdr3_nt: TGTGCCAGCAGCTTGGGCAGGCAAAATGAGCAGTTCTTC
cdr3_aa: CASSLGRQNEQFF

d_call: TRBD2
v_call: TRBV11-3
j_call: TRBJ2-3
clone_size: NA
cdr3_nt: TGTGCCAGCAGCTACGGCGGGGGGTCCACAGATACGCAGTATTTT
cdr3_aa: CASSYGGGSTDTQYF

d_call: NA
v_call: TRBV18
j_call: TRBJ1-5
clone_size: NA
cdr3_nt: TGTGCCAGCTCACCGGACAGAACTCATCAGCCCCAGCATTTT
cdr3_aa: CASSPDRTHQPQHF

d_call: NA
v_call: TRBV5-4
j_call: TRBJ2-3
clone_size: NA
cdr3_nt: TGTGCCAGCAGCTTACAGGGAGCGAACACAGATACGCAGTATTTT
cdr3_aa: CASSLQGANTDTQYF

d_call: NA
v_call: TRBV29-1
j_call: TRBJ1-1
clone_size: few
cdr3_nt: TGCAGCGTGGGCACAGGGAGACCTGAAGCTTTCTTT
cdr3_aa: CSVGTGRPEAFF

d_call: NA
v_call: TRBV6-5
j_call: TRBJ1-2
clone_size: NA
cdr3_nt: TGTGCCAGCAGTTACTTTGTAGGGGACTATGGCTACACCTTC
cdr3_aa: CASSYFVGDYGYTF

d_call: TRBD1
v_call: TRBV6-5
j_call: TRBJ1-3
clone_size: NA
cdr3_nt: TGTGCCAGCACCCCGGGACAGGGTTTCGGAAACACCATATATTTT
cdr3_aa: CASTPGQGFGNTIYF

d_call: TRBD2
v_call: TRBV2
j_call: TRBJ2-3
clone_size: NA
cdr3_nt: TGTGCCAGCAGACAAAGCGGGGGGCCCTTAGGGCCAGATACGCAGTATTTT
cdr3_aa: CASRQSGGPLGPDTQYF

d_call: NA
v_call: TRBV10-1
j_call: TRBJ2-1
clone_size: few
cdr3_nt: TGCGCCAGCAGAGGCCCACGATTTGGTGAGCAGTTCTTC
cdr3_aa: CASRGPRFGEQFF

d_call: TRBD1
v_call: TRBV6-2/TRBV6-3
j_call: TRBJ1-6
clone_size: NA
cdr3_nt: TGTGCCAGCAGTCGCCGGGCTCGGACAGGGGCAAATTCACCCCTCCACTTT
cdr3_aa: CASSRRARTGANSPLHF

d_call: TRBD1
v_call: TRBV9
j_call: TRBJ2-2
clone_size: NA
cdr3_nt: TGTGCCAGCAGCCCCCGGACAGGGAACACCGGGGAGCTGTTTTTT
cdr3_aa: CASSPRTGNTGELFF

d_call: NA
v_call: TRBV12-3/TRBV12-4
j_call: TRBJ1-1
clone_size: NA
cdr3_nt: TGTGCCAGCAGTTTAACTCGTACGGAAGCTTTCTTT
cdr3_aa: CASSLTRTEAFF